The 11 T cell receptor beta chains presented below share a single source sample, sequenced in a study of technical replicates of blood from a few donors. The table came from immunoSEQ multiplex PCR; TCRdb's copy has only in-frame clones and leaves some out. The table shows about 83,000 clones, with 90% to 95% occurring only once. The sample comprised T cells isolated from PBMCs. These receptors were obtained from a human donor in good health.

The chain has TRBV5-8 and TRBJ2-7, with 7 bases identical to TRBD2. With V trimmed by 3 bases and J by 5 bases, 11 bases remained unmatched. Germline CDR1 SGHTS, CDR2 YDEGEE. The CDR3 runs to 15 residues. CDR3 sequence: CASSWLADSRNEQYF. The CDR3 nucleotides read TGTGCCAGCAGCTGGCTAGCGGACTCAAGGAACGAGCAGTACTTC. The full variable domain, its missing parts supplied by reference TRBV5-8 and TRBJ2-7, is EAGVTQSPTHLIKTRGQQATLRCSPISGHTSVYWYQQALGLGLQFLLWYDEGEERNRGNFPPRFSGRQFPNYSSELNVNALELEDSALYLCASSWLADSRNEQYFGPGTRLTVT.

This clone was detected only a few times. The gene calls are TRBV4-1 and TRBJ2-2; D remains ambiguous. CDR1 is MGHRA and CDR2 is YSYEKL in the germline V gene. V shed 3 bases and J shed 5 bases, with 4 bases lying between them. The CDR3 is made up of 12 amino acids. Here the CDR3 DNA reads TGCGCCAGCAGCCATATTACCGGGGAGCTGTTTTTT. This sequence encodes CASSHITGELFF.

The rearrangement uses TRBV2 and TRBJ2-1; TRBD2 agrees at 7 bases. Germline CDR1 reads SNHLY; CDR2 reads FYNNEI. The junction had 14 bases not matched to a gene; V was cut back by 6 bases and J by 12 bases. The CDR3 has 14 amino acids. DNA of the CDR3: TGTGCCAGCAGGCAGGATAGCGGGCCACGAGCGCAGTTCTTC. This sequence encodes CASRQDSGPRAQFF.

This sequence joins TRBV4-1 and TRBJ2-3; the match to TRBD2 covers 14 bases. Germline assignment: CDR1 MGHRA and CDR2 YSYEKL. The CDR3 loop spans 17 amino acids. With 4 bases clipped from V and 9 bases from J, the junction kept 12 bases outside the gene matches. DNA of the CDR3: TGCGCCAGCAGCCTCGGGACTAGCGGGAGTGCGTCGTACACGCAGTATTTT. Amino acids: CASSLGTSGSASYTQYF.

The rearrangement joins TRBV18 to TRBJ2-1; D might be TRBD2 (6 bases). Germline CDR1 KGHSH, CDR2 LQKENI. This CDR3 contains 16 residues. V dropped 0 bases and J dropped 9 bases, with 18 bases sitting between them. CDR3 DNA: TGTGCCAGCTCACCACCGTTGGCTAGCGCTGGGGGTGAGCAGTTCTTC. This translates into CASSPPLASAGGEQFF.

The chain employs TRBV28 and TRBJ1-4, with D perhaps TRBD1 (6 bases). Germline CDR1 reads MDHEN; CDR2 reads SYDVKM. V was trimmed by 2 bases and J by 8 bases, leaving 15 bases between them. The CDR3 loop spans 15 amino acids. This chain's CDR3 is CASSLTDSLLEKLFF. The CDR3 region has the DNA TGTGCCAGCAGTTTAACGGACAGCCTCTTGGAAAAACTGTTTTTT.

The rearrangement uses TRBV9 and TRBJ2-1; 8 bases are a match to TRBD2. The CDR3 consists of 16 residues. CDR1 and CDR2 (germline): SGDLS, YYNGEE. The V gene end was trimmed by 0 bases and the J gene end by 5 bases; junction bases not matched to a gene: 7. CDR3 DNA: TGTGCCAGCAGCGTAGAGGGACTAGGAACACACAATGAGCAGTTCTTC. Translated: CASSVEGLGTHNEQFF.

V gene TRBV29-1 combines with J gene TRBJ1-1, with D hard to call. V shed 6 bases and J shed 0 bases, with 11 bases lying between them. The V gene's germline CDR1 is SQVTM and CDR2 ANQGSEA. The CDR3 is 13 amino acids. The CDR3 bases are TGCAGCGTGGGAGGTGCGGTGAACACTGAAGCTTTCTTT. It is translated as CSVGGAVNTEAFF. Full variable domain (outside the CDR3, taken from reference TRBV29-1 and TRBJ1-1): SAVISQKPSRDICQRGTSLTIQCQVDSQVTMMFWYRQQPGQSLTLIATANQGSEATYESGFVIDKFPISRPNLTFSTLTVSNMSPEDSSIYLCSVGGAVNTEAFFGQGTRLTVV.

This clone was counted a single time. CDR3 bases: TGTGCCTGGAGTGTAACAATGGTGGATGGCTACACCTTC. Its translation: CAWSVTMVDGYTF. The chain has TRBV30 and TRBJ1-2; D is unresolved. Germline CDR1 is GTSNPN and CDR2 is SVGIG (reference sequence). CDR3 length equals 13 residues. V was cut by 0 bases and J by 6 bases, with 11 bases left in between. The variable domain in full, with the rest retrieved from reference TRBV30 and TRBJ1-2, is SQTIHQWPATLVQPVGSPLSLECTVEGTSNPNLYWYRQAAGRGLQLLFYSVGIGQISSEVPQNLSASRPQDRQFILSSKKLLLSDSGFYLCAWSVTMVDGYTFGSGTRLTVV.

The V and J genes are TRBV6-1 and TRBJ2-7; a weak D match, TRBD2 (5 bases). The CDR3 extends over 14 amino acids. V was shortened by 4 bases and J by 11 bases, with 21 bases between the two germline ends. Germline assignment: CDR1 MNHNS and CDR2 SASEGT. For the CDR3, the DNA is TGTGCCAGCAGTGTACCCACCTCCAGAGGGTGGGAGTACTTC. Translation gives CASSVPTSRGWEYF.

CDR3 bases: TGTGCCAGCTCACCAGGGGACAGGGGGCAGGGTGAGCAGTTCTTC. Its protein is CASSPGDRGQGEQFF. V and J are TRBV18 and TRBJ2-1; 12 nucleotides match TRBD1. Trimming at V came to 2 bases and at J to 9 bases, leaving 5 bases not matched to a gene. This CDR3 has 15 residues. Per germline, CDR1 KGHSH and CDR2 LQKENI. The whole variable domain, remainder taken from reference TRBV18 and TRBJ2-1, is NAGVMQNPRHLVRRRGQEARLRCSPMKGHSHVYWYRQLPEEGLKFMVYLQKENIIDESGMPKERFSAEFPKEGPSILRIQQVVRGDSAAYFCASSPGDRGQGEQFFGPGTRLTVL.